This entry describes one T cell receptor beta chain. Its antigen is not known. The donors were members of the validation cohort, which comprised 90 to 150 subjects and was separate from the first cohort of 730 or so subjects. The CDR3 contains 13 residues. The V gene's germline CDR1 is SGHAT and CDR2 FQNNGV. With 5 bases removed from V and 1 base from J, the gap between germline ends came to 9 bases. The record originates from a study of cytomegalovirus exposure and HLA in healthy donors. Study-wide results and limits: One later analysis, an examination of the roughly 130 validation repertoires, found that first-cohort TCR clusters tended to co-occur in them. The study recorded 160 or so TCR beta chains that were cytomegalovirus-associated.

Sequenced by immunoSEQ multiplex PCR; TCRdb stores in-frame clones only, minus some. The sample contains approximately 140,000 clones, around 84% of which appear only once. The sequenced sample was PBMCs. This chain links TRBV11-2 with TRBJ2-7; D perhaps matches TRBD2 (6 bases). The receptor's source is a young man in good health and CMV-seropositive. Written as DNA, the CDR3 is TGTGCCAGCAGCGCCGGACTATCCTACGAGCAGTACTTC. Translating gives CASSAGLSYEQYF. Combining the CDR3 with reference TRBV11-2 and TRBJ2-7 gives the whole variable domain EAGVAQSPRYKIIEKRQSVAFWCNPISGHATLYWYQQILGQGPKLLIQFQNNGVVDDSQLPKDRFSAERLKGVDSTLKIQPAKLEDSAVYLCASSAGLSYEQYFGPGTRLTVT.